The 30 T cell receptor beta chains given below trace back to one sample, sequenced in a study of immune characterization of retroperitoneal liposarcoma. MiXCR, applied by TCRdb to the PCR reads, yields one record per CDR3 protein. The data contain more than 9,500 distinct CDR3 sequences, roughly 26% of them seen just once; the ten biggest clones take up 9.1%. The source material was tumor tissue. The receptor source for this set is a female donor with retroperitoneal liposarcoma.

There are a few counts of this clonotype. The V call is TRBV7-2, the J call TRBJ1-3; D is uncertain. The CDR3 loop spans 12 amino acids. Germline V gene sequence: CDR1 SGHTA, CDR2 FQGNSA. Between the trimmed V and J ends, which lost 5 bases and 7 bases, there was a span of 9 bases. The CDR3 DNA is TGTGCCAGCAGCCCTAGCCGGAACACCATATATTTT. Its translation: CASSPSRNTIYF.

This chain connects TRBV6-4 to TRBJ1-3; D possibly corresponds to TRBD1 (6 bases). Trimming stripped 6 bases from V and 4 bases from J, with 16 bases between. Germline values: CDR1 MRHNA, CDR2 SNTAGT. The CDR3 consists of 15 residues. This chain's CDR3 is CASSPRTETGNTIYF. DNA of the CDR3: TGTGCCAGCAGCCCCCGGACAGAAACGGGAAACACCATATATTTT.

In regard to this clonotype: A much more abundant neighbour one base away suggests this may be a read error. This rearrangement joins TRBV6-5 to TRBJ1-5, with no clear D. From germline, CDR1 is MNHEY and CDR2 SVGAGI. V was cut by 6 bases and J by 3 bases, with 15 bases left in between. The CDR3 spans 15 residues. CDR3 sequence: CASRGWREDNQPQHF. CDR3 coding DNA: TGTGCCAGCAGAGGGTGGCGGGAGGACAATCAGCCCCAGCATTTT.

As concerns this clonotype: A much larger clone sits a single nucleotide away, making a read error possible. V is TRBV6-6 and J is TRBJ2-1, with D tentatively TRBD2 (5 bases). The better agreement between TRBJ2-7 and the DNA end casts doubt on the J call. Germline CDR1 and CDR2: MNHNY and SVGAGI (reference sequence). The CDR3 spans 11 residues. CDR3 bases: TGTGCCAACAGTTACTCGGGGGAGCAGTACTTC. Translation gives CANSYSGEQYF.

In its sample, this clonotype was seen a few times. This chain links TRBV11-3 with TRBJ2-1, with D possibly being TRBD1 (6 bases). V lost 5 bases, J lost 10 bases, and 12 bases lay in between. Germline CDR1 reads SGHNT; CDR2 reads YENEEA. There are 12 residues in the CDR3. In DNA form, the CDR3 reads TGTGCCAGCAGCCAGGGGCCCTACGAGCAGTTCTTC. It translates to CASSQGPYEQFF.

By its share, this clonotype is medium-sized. CDR3 region: CASSPTTSGRLYEQFF. The DNA for the CDR3 is TGTGCCAGCAGTCCCACGACTAGCGGGAGGTTATACGAGCAGTTCTTC. The chain carries TRBV12-3 or TRBV12-4 and TRBJ2-1; 13 bases agree with TRBD2. The CDR3 runs 16 residues. The V gene end was trimmed by 5 bases and the J gene end by 10 bases; junction bases not matched to a gene: 11.

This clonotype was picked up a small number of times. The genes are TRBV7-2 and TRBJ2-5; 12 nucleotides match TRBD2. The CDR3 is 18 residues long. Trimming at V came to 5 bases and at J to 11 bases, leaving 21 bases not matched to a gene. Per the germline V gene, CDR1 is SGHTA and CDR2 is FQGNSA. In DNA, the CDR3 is TGTGCCAGCAGCGGACCACAAATGCTAGCGGGAGGGAGCTATGAGCAGTACTTC. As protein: CASSGPQMLAGGSYEQYF. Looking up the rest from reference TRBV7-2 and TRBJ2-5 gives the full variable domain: GAGVSQSPSNKVTEKGKDVELRCDPISGHTALYWYRQSLGQGLEFLIYFQGNSAPDKSGLPSDRFSAERTGGSVSTLTIQRTQQEDSAVYLCASSGPQMLAGGSYEQYFGPGTRLLVL.

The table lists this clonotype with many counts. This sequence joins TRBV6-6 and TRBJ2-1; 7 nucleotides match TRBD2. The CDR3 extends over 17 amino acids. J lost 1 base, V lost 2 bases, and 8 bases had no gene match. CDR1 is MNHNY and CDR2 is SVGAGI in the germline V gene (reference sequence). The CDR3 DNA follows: TGTGCCAGCAGTTACCCGAGGGAGGGCCATTCCTACAATGAGCAGTTCTTC. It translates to CASSYPREGHSYNEQFF.

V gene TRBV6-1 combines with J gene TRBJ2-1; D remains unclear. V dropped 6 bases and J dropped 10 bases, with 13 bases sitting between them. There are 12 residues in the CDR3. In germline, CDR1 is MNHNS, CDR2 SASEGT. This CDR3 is CASSLNSYEQFF. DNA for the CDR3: TGTGCCAGCAGCCTCAACTCCTACGAGCAGTTCTTC.

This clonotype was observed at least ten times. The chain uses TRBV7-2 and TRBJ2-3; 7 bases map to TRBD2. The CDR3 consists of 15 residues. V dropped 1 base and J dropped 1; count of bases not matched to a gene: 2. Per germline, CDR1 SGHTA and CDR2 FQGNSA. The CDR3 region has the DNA TGTGCCAGCAGCTTAGGGAGCGGGGGCACAGATACGCAGTATTTT. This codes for CASSLGSGGTDTQYF.

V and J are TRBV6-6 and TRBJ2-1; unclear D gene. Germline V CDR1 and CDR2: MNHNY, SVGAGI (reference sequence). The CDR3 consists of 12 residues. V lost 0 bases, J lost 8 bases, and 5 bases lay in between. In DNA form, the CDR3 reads TGTGCCAGCAGTTACTCTGGGTATGAGCAGTTCTTC. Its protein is CASSYSGYEQFF.

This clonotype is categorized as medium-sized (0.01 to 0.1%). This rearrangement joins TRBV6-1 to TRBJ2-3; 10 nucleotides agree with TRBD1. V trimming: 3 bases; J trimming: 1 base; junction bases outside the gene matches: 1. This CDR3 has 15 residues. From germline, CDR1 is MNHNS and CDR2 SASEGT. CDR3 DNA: TGTGCCAGCAGTGAGGGACAGGGGCGCACAGATACGCAGTATTTT. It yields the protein CASSEGQGRTDTQYF.

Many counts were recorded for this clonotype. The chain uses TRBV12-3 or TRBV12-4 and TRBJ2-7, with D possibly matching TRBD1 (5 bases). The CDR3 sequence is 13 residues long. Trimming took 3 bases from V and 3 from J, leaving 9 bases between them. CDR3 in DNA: TGTGCCAGCAGTTTTACGACAGACTACGAGCAGTACTTC. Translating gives CASSFTTDYEQYF.

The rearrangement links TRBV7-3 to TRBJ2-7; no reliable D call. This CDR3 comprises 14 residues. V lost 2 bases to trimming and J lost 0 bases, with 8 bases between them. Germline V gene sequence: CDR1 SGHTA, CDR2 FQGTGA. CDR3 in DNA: TGTGCCAGCAGCTTAGACTCCAGCTCCTACGAGCAGTACTTC. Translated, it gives CASSLDSSSYEQYF.

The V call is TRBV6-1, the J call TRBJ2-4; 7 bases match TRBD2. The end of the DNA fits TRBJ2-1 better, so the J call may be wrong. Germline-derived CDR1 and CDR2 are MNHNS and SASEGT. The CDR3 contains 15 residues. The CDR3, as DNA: TGTGCCAGCAGTATGAGCGGGGATGCCAAAAACATTCAGTTCTTC. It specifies CASSMSGDAKNIQFF.

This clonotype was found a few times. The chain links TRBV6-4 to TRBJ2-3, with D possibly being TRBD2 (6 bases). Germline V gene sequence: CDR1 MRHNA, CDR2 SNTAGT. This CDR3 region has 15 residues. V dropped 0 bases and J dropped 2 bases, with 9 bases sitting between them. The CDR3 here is CASSDSAGSTDTQYF. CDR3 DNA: TGTGCCAGCAGTGACTCGGCGGGGTCCACAGATACGCAGTATTTT.

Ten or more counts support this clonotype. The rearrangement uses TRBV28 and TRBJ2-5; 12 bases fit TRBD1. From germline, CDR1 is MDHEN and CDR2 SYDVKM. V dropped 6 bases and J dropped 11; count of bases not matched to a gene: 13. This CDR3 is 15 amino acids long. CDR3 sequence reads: CASRGGGQGAGEQYF. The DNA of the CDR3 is TGTGCCAGCAGGGGAGGGGGACAGGGGGCAGGAGAGCAGTACTTC.

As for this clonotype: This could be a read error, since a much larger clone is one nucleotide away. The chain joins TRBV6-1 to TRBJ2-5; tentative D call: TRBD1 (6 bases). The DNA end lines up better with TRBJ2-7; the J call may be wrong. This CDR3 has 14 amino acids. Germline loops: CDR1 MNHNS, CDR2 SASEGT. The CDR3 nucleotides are TGTGCCAGCAGTGGGCCCAGGGGAACCTACGAGCAGTACTTC. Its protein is CASSGPRGTYEQYF.

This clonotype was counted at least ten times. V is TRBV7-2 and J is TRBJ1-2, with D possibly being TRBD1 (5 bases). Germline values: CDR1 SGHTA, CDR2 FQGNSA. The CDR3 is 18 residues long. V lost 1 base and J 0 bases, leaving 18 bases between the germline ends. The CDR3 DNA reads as TGTGCCAGCAGCTTAGGTTCGCAGGGCCGGACCCCTAACTATGGCTACACCTTC. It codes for CASSLGSQGRTPNYGYTF. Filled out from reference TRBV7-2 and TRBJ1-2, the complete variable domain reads GAGVSQSPSNKVTEKGKDVELRCDPISGHTALYWYRQSLGQGLEFLIYFQGNSAPDKSGLPSDRFSAERTGGSVSTLTIQRTQQEDSAVYLCASSLGSQGRTPNYGYTFGSGTRLTVV.

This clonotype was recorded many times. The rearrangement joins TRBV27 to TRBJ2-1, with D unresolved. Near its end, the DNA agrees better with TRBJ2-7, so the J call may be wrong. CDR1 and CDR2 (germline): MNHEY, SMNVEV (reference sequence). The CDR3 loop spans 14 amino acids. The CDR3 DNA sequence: TGTGCCAGCAGTTTCGAGAGCTCCTACAATGAGCAGTACTTC. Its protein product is CASSFESSYNEQYF.

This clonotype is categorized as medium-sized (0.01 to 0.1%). CDR3 residues: CASIPAPVGQMSTDTQYF. CDR3 bases: TGTGCCAGCATCCCCGCCCCGGTCGGACAGATGAGCACAGATACGCAGTATTTT. The chain is built from TRBV27 and TRBJ2-3; a possible D gene is TRBD1 (6 bases). V dropped 7 bases and J dropped 0 bases, with 23 bases sitting between them. The CDR3 covers 18 residues. Looked up from germline, CDR1 is MNHEY and CDR2 is SMNVEV (reference sequence).

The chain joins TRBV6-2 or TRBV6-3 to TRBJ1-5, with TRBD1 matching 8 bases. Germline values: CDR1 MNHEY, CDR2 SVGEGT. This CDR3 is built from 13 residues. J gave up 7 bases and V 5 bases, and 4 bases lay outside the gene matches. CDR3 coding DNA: TGTGCCAGCAGTCTGGCAGGGGGCCAGCCCCAGCATTTT. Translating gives CASSLAGGQPQHF.

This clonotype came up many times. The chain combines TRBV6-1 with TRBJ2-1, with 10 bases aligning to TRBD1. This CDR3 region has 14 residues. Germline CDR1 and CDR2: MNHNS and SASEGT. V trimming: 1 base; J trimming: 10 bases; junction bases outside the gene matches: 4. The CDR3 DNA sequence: TGTGCCAGCAGTGAAGGACAGGGGGCATACGAGCAGTTCTTC. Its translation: CASSEGQGAYEQFF.

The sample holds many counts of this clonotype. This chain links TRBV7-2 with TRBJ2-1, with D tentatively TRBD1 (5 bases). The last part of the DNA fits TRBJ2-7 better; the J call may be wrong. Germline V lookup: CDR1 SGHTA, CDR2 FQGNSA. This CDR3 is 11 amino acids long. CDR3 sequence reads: CASSWGGEQYF. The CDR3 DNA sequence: TGTGCCAGCAGCTGGGGCGGTGAGCAGTACTTC.

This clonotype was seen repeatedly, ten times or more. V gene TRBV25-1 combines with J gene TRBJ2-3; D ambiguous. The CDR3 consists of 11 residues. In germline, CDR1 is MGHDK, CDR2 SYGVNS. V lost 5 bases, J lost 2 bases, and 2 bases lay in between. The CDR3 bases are TGTGCCAGCAGTTACACAGATACGCAGTATTTT. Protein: CASSYTDTQYF.

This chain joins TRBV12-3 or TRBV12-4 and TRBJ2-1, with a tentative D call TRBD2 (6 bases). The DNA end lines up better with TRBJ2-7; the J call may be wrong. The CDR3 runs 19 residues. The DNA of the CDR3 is TGTGCCAGCAAAGGTACCGACCCAAGGCGCGCGGGATCCTACAATGAGCAGTACTTC. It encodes CASKGTDPRRAGSYNEQYF.

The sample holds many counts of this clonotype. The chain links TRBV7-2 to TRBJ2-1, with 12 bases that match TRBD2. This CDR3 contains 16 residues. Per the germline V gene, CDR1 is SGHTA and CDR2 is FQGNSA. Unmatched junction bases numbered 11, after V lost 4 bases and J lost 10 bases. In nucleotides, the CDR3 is TGTGCCAGCAGCTCCGGACTAGCGGGACCCTTCTACGAGCAGTTCTTC. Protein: CASSSGLAGPFYEQFF.

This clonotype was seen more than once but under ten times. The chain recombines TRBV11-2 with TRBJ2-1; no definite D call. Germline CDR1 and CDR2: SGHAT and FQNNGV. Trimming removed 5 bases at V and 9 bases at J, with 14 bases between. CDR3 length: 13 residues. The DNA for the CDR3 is TGTGCCAGCAGCCCACCCAGGTGGGGTGAGCAGTTCTTC. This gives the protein CASSPPRWGEQFF.

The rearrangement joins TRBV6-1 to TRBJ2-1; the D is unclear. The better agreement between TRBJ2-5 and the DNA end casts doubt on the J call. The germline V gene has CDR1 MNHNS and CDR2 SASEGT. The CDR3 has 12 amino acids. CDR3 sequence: CASSPQQETQYF. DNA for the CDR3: TGTGCCAGCAGCCCACAACAAGAGACCCAGTACTTC.

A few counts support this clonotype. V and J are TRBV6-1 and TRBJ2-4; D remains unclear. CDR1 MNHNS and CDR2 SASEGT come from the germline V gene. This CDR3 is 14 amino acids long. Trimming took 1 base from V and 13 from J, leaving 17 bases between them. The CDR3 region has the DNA TGTGCCAGCAGTGAAGTGGTGGGCGGCTTTGAGCAGTACTTC. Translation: CASSEVVGGFEQYF.